This T cell receptor beta chain is drawn from a study of blood T cell repertoires in COVID-19. About the research overall: The United States, Italy and Spain provided the acute and convalescent COVID-19 samples. In each case, the material was cDNA or gDNA derived from T cells, B-cell-depleted T cells, or PBMCs.

This clone came up a few times. In the original workflow: Estimation of nucleated cell counts was performed using reference gene primer amplification. Assay: immunoSEQ multiplex PCR; the TCRdb copy retains only in-frame clones and omits some. V, J and clone size are taken as reported in that table, and D and trimming were inferred from the DNA itself. This sample has about 140,000 clones, with around 89% found just once. Sequencing used peripheral blood. The sequence came from a woman of 80 years or more with acute or convalescent COVID-19.

This CDR3 reads CASSSVGDEQYF. The CDR3 coding sequence is TGTGCCAGCAGTTCCGTAGGGGACGAGCAGTACTTC. The chain has TRBV6-5 and TRBJ2-7; D is perhaps TRBD1 (5 bases). Between the trimmed V and J ends, which lost 4 bases and 5 bases, there was a span of 9 bases. Per germline, CDR1 MNHEY and CDR2 SVGAGI. The CDR3 extends over 12 amino acids.